One sample yielded the 19 T cell receptor beta chains listed below, sequenced in a study of blood T cell repertoires in COVID-19. Generated by immunoSEQ multiplex PCR, the TCRdb table keeps only in-frame clones and is missing some. The profile covers some 140,000 clones, with around 79% appearing a single time and around 5% taken by the ten largest. The sample comprised peripheral blood. Every receptor here comes from a woman in her 70s with COVID-19, enrolled during active disease.

The rearrangement links TRBV5-1 to TRBJ2-1; TRBD2 matches 14 bases. V shed 0 bases and J 3 bases; nucleotides not matched to a gene: 8. The CDR3 runs to 19 residues. Looked up from germline, CDR1 is SGHRS and CDR2 is YFSETQ. This CDR3 reads CASSLGMGLAGARYNEQFF. The CDR3 coding sequence is TGCGCCAGCAGCTTGGGGATGGGACTAGCGGGGGCCCGCTACAATGAGCAGTTCTTC.

This clone has a handful of counts. The chain couples TRBV5-6 to TRBJ1-4; TRBD1 might be the D (5 bases). Germline V lookup: CDR1 SGHDT, CDR2 YYEEEE. V lost 4 bases and J 7 bases, leaving 17 bases between the germline ends. The CDR3 is made up of 15 amino acids. The CDR3 sequence is CASSNPGGDGEKLFF. In DNA, the CDR3 is TGTGCCAGCAGCAACCCCGGGGGAGATGGTGAAAAACTGTTTTTT.

The rearrangement links TRBV7-2 to TRBJ1-1, with 10 nucleotides matching TRBD1. V dropped 0 bases and J dropped 1; count of bases not matched to a gene: 2. There are 16 residues in the CDR3. Germline loops: CDR1 SGHTA, CDR2 FQGNSA. Here the CDR3 reads CASSLAGTGANTEAFF. The CDR3, as DNA: TGTGCCAGCAGCTTAGCAGGGACAGGGGCGAACACTGAAGCTTTCTTT.

The CDR3 bases are TGTGCCAGCAGCCACCGGGACAGTTCGAAACTGTTTTTT. Translating gives CASSHRDSSKLFF. The chain combines TRBV7-2 with TRBJ1-4; 7 bases agree with TRBD1. There are 13 residues in the CDR3. The germline gives CDR1 SGHTA, CDR2 FQGNSA. V gave up 5 bases and J gave up 11 bases; unmatched junction bases: 8.

This sequence joins TRBV14 and TRBJ2-3, with 11 bases identical to TRBD2. The trim removed 4 bases at V and 2 bases at J, leaving 5 bases unmatched. The length of the CDR3 is 16 residues. CDR1 is SGHDN, CDR2 FVKESK, per germline. CDR3: CASSPRLAGFTDTQYF. The CDR3 DNA follows: TGTGCCAGCAGCCCCCGACTAGCGGGGTTCACAGATACGCAGTATTTT.

This clone was found once. The gene calls are TRBV18 and TRBJ1-5; 9 positions agree with TRBD1. CDR3 size: 16 residues. V lost 3 bases and J lost 3; bases outside the gene matches: 6. Germline V CDR1 and CDR2: KGHSH, LQKENI. The chain's CDR3 is CASSPAGTGNNQPQHF. CDR3 DNA sequence: TGTGCCAGCTCACCTGCCGGGACAGGGAACAATCAGCCCCAGCATTTT.

V usage is TRBV23-1 and J usage is TRBJ2-5, with D perhaps TRBD1 (5 bases). TRBV23-1 is known as an ORF, though its function is uncertain. With 4 bases removed from V and 3 bases from J, the gap between germline ends came to 9 bases. This CDR3 contains 13 residues. The CDR3 loop is CASSRGRKETQYF. The DNA of the CDR3 is TGCGCCAGCAGTCGGGGCAGAAAAGAGACCCAGTACTTC.

V usage is TRBV20-1 and J usage is TRBJ1-2; D not resolved. V lost 3 bases to trimming and J lost 4 bases, with 18 bases between them. Germline V gene data show CDR1 as DFQATT and CDR2 as SNEGSKA (reference sequence). CDR3 length: 15 amino acids. This CDR3 is CSASDPGSATYGYTF. Here the CDR3 DNA reads TGCAGTGCTAGTGATCCCGGGAGCGCTACCTATGGCTACACCTTC.

The table lists this clone with a few counts. The chain couples TRBV9 to TRBJ1-2, with D possibly TRBD1 on 6 matching bases. This CDR3 is 17 amino acids long. Trimming stripped 2 bases from V and 1 base from J, with 18 bases between. The germline gives CDR1 SGDLS, CDR2 YYNGEE. The CDR3 here is CASSVDRGARGNYGYTF. DNA for the CDR3: TGTGCCAGCAGCGTCGACCGGGGGGCTCGGGGTAACTATGGCTACACCTTC.

The V gene is TRBV4-3, the J gene TRBJ2-3, with D possibly TRBD2 on 5 matching bases. CDR3 length equals 15 residues. Per the germline V gene, CDR1 is LGHNA and CDR2 is YSLEER. Trimming took 0 bases from V and 8 from J, leaving 15 bases between them. CDR3 amino acids: CASSQEDEARGTQYF. The CDR3 bases are TGCGCCAGCAGCCAAGAGGATGAGGCTCGGGGTACGCAGTATTTT.

The chain uses TRBV7-3 and TRBJ2-7; D might be TRBD2 (5 bases). The CDR3 is 12 amino acids. Germline V gene sequence: CDR1 SGHTA, CDR2 FQGTGA. Trimming left V 6 bases short and J 6 bases short, with 12 bases between. CDR3 sequence reads: CASRHGGLEQYF. For the CDR3, the DNA is TGTGCCAGCAGACACGGAGGCCTCGAGCAGTACTTC.

V is TRBV18 and J is TRBJ1-1; no reliable D call. The CDR3 runs to 17 residues. Germline CDR1 reads KGHSH; CDR2 reads LQKENI. The V gene lost 1 base and the J gene lost 0 bases, with 15 bases spanning the gap. The CDR3 DNA reads TGTGCCAGCTCACCACAAACCGGGTCTGTTGTGAACACTGAAGCTTTCTTT. Translation gives CASSPQTGSVVNTEAFF.

A few counts support this clone. This chain joins TRBV2 and TRBJ1-2; the D is unclear. From germline, CDR1 is SNHLY and CDR2 FYNNEI. The germline V and J ends were trimmed by 8 bases and 2 bases, with 15 bases remaining between them. There are 14 residues in the CDR3. In DNA, the CDR3 is TGTGCCAGCGTGGCGGCCCGCAACAACTATGGCTACACCTTC. It translates to CASVAARNNYGYTF. The variable domain in full, with the rest retrieved from reference TRBV2 and TRBJ1-2, is EPEVTQTPSHQVTQMGQEVILRCVPISNHLYFYWYRQILGQKVEFLVSFYNNEISEKSEIFDDQFSVERPDGSNFTLKIRSTKLEDSAMYFCASVAARNNYGYTFGSGTRLTVV.

The chain uses TRBV11-2 and TRBJ1-2; TRBD1 matches 8 bases. Germline V gives CDR1 SGHAT, CDR2 FQNNGV. V shed 8 bases, J shed 6 bases, and the junction held 11 bases outside the gene matches. The CDR3 sequence is 14 residues long. The CDR3 here is CASSRTGPMDGYTF. CDR3 coding DNA: TGTGCCAGCTCCCGGACAGGGCCAATGGATGGCTACACCTTC.

The V gene is TRBV10-3, the J gene TRBJ1-1, with 9 positions matching TRBD1. The CDR3 is 15 amino acids. Losses at the gene ends were 6 bases for V and 5 bases for J; bases not matched to a gene: 10. Per the germline V gene, CDR1 is ENHRY and CDR2 is SYGVKD. Here the CDR3 reads CAISSADRGGTEAFF. The CDR3 DNA is TGTGCCATCAGCTCCGCGGACAGGGGCGGAACTGAAGCTTTCTTT.

The genes are TRBV7-3 and TRBJ2-7; TRBD1 might be the D (5 bases). V lost 0 bases to trimming and J lost 3 bases, with 9 bases between them. This CDR3 has 14 residues. Germline CDR1 reads SGHTA; CDR2 reads FQGTGA. CDR3 amino acids: CASSLTPGHYEQYF. The CDR3 nucleotides are TGTGCCAGCAGCTTAACGCCAGGACACTACGAGCAGTACTTC. Filled out from reference TRBV7-3 and TRBJ2-7, the complete variable domain reads GAGVSQTPSNKVTEKGKYVELRCDPISGHTALYWYRQSLGQGPEFLIYFQGTGAADDSGLPNDRFFAVRPEGSVSTLKIQRTERGDSAVYLCASSLTPGHYEQYFGPGTRLTVT.

V and J are TRBV5-1 and TRBJ1-1; D gene unclear. V was clipped by 0 bases and J by 6 bases, with 12 bases between them. The CDR3 runs 14 residues. Germline V lookup: CDR1 SGHRS, CDR2 YFSETQ. The CDR3 DNA sequence: TGCGCCAGCAGCTTGGAGTCAGGTCGCCCTGAAGCTTTCTTT. It codes for CASSLESGRPEAFF.

This clone is a singleton in its sample. The chain couples TRBV29-1 to TRBJ1-5, with 9 nucleotides matching TRBD1. Germline CDR1 reads SQVTM; CDR2 reads ANQGSEA. The ends lost 4 bases at V and 3 bases at J; junction bases unmatched: 4. This CDR3 is built from 14 residues. CDR3 coding DNA: TGCAGCGTTGCCGGGACAGGGACCAATCAGCCCCAGCATTTT. Translated: CSVAGTGTNQPQHF.

This chain links TRBV30 with TRBJ1-2, with no clear D. Trimming removed 0 bases from V and 3 bases from J, with 17 bases in between. This CDR3 contains 16 residues. CDR1 GTSNPN and CDR2 SVGIG come from the germline V gene (reference sequence). Here the CDR3 DNA reads TGTGCCTGGAGTGTTGTGCGGGCCACGCGTTACTATGGCTACACCTTC. Translated, it gives CAWSVVRATRYYGYTF.